This TCR beta chain was captured by sequencing in a study of blood T cell repertoires in COVID-19. The CDR3 sequence is 14 residues long. The V segment lost 5 bases and the J segment 7 bases; nucleotides outside the gene matches: 8. Germline loops: CDR1 MNHEY, CDR2 SVGEGT. Original methodology: Cell counts per sample came from amplifying reference gene primers. Using immunoSEQ multiplex PCR, the repertoire was profiled, and TCRdb retains in-frame clones only, with some absent. That table is the source of V, J and clone size, and D and trimming were worked out from the DNA. This table holds 140,000 to 150,000 clones, 80% found once.

The sequenced sample consisted of peripheral blood. This TCR was recovered from a woman in her fifties or sixties with acute or convalescent COVID-19. The V gene is TRBV6-2 or TRBV6-3, the J gene TRBJ2-1; TRBD1 matches at 7 bases. For the CDR3, the DNA is TGTGCCAGCAGTAGCGGACAGGTGGTTAATGAGCAGTTCTTC. Translation: CASSSGQVVNEQFF.